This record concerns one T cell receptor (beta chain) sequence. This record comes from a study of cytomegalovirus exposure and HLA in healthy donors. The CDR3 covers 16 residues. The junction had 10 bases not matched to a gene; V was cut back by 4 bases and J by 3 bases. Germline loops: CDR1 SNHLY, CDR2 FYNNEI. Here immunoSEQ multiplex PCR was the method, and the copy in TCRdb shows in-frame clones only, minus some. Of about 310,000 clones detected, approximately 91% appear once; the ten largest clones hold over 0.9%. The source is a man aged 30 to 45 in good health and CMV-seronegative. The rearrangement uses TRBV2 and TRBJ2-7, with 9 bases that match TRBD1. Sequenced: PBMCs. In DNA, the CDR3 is TGTGCCAGCAGTGGGTTTGGGACAGGGCGATACTACGAGCAGTACTTC. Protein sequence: CASSGFGTGRYYEQYF.